Listed below are T cell receptor beta chains from one sample, sequenced in a study of blood T cell repertoires in COVID-19. Produced via immunoSEQ multiplex PCR; TCRdb's table is partial and in-frame only. The top ten hold about 4% of the sample, which has 200,000 to 250,000 clones, 70% to 90% seen once. The sample consisted of peripheral blood. These receptors all stem from a man aged 45-65 years with acute or convalescent COVID-19. The CDR3 runs from the conserved cysteine through the conserved F or W. D genes are given only for firm matches. Clone size is stated in some rows and not others, as once, few, many or a class when expanded.

TRBJ1-2 TRBV30 TRBD1 NA CAWSDWTGGPYGYTF TGTGCCTGGAGTGATTGGACAGGGGGGCCCTATGGCTACACCTTC
TRBJ1-5 TRBV10-3 NA NA CAISGSGEMKPQHF TGTGCCATCAGTGGTTCAGGGGAGATGAAGCCCCAGCATTTT
TRBJ2-2 TRBV6-2/TRBV6-3 NA NA CASSPWGRELFF TGTGCCAGCAGCCCTTGGGGCAGGGAGCTGTTTTTT
TRBJ1-1 TRBV5-1 NA NA CASSTEGGAEAFF TGCGCCAGCAGCACGGAGGGAGGGGCTGAAGCTTTCTTT
TRBJ1-6 TRBV30 NA NA CAWRPGVYSPLHF TGTGCCTGGAGACCGGGGGTTTATTCACCCCTCCACTTT
TRBJ1-5 TRBV28 NA NA CASSLGGVKPQHF TGTGCCAGCAGTTTGGGGGGGGTTAAGCCCCAGCATTTT
TRBJ1-2 TRBV27 NA few CASSLTAGLLYGYTF TGTGCCAGCAGTTTAACAGCAGGCCTCCTCTATGGCTACACCTTC
TRBJ1-5 TRBV6-1 NA few CASSEALRGGVSGASQPQHF TGTGCCAGCAGTGAAGCGCTCAGGGGAGGGGTGAGCGGTGCGAGTCAGCCCCAGCATTTT
TRBJ2-7 TRBV2 TRBD1 few CASTRQGHLGEQYF TGTGCCAGCACGCGACAGGGGCATTTGGGCGAGCAGTACTTC
TRBJ2-5 TRBV18 NA once CASSPGPVETQYF TGTGCCAGCTCACCGGGGCCTGTAGAGACCCAGTACTTC
TRBJ2-2 TRBV24-1 TRBD2 once CATSDLTPAGGLAGELFF TGTGCCACCAGTGATTTGACCCCCGCGGGAGGGCTAGCCGGGGAGCTGTTTTTT
TRBJ2-7 TRBV5-1 NA once CASSSSGLVPSYEQYF TGCGCCAGCAGCTCCTCAGGGCTAGTACCCTCCTACGAGCAGTACTTC
TRBJ2-7 TRBV21-1 NA NA CASSPLAGGHEQYF TGTGCCAGCAGCCCTCTAGCGGGGGGGCACGAGCAGTACTTC
TRBJ1-2 TRBV27 TRBD1 NA CASSKQGSEWRGYTF TGTGCCAGCAGTAAACAGGGGTCTGAATGGAGAGGCTACACCTTC
TRBJ1-5 TRBV10-3 NA NA CAISPGISNQPQHF TGTGCCATCAGCCCCGGGATCAGTAATCAGCCCCAGCATTTT
TRBJ1-1 TRBV12-3/TRBV12-4 NA NA CASSLMRRTEAFF TGTGCCAGCAGTTTGATGAGGCGAACTGAAGCTTTCTTT
TRBJ2-5 TRBV5-1 NA NA CASSPGTPQETQYF TGCGCCAGCAGCCCGGGGACACCCCAAGAGACCCAGTACTTC
TRBJ2-1 TRBV28 NA NA CASRSSLSNEQFF TGTGCCAGCAGGTCCTCTTTGTCGAATGAGCAGTTCTTC
TRBJ2-7 TRBV11-2 TRBD2 NA CASTTGGSYEQYF TGTGCCAGCACCACGGGAGGGAGCTACGAGCAGTACTTC
TRBJ1-3 TRBV30 NA NA CAWIGSSGNTIYF TGTGCCTGGATTGGGTCTAGTGGAAACACCATATATTTT
TRBJ1-5 TRBV9 TRBD1 NA CASSRGTGISNQPQHF TGTGCCAGCAGTCGTGGGACAGGGATTAGCAATCAGCCCCAGCATTTT
TRBJ2-7 TRBV19 TRBD2 NA CASREAGGTSYEQYF TGTGCCAGTAGGGAAGCGGGAGGAACCTCCTACGAGCAGTACTTC
TRBJ1-1 TRBV10-2 TRBD1 once CASQNTGVTEAFF TGCGCCAGCCAGAATACAGGGGTCACTGAAGCTTTCTTT
TRBJ1-1 TRBV5-1 NA NA CASSFARNTEAFF TGCGCCAGCAGCTTCGCCAGAAACACTGAAGCTTTCTTT
TRBJ1-1 TRBV7-9 TRBD1 NA CASSPLGQGLLNTEAFF TGTGCCAGCAGCCCTCTCGGACAGGGTCTTTTGAACACTGAAGCTTTCTTT
TRBJ2-7 TRBV4-1 TRBD2 NA CASSPTSGSFYEQYF TGCGCCAGCAGCCCGACTAGCGGGAGTTTCTACGAGCAGTACTTC